Each of the 10 T cell receptor beta chains below was sequenced from the same sample in a study of blood T cell repertoires in COVID-19 (dated by TCRdb to between 2020 and 2021). Library prep was done by the immunoSEQ multiplex PCR assay. What TCRdb holds here is the immuneACCESS table cut down to in-frame rearrangements. Part of the clones is not present; checked against another copy, under half of the missing clones reflect an unresolved V gene, and the others are unexplained. The sample has some 150,000 clones on record, 70% to 90% of them singletons. The ten largest clones represent about 3.2% of the sample. The sample comprised peripheral blood. These receptors came from a man between 45 and 60 years old with acute or convalescent COVID-19.

The chain recombines TRBV21-1 with TRBJ2-5; TRBD1, the table's D call, was not compared with the DNA. TRBV21-1 is a listed pseudogene. The CDR3 consists of 16 residues. The CDR3 loop is CASSKGAGDNQETQYF. In DNA, the CDR3 is TGTGCCAGCAGCAAAGGGGCAGGGGATAACCAAGAGACCCAGTACTTC.

This clone has just one count. Because the CDR3's place on the DNA is in doubt, the DNA is left out and the CDR3 is given as listed by TCRdb. The V call is TRBV4-1, the J call TRBJ2-5; the D call TRBD1 from the table was never checked on the DNA. The CDR3 numbers 16 amino acids, ends counted. Germline lookup yields CDR1 MGHRA and CDR2 YSYEKL. The CDR3 is CASSQDLAQAKETQYF.

This chain links TRBV10-3 with TRBJ1-3; TRBD1 might be the D (5 bases). Germline V gene lookup returns CDR1 ENHRY and CDR2 SYGVKD. The CDR3 extends over 15 amino acids. The V end was cut by 6 bases, the J end by 0 bases, with 12 bases between. CDR3 loop: CAIRPDIASGNTIYF. The CDR3 DNA follows: TGTGCCATCAGACCGGACATCGCCTCTGGAAACACCATATATTTT.

V is TRBV19 and J is TRBJ2-3, with 11 bases fitting TRBD2. V trimming: 5 bases; J trimming: 2 bases; junction bases outside the gene matches: 6. The CDR3 is made up of 16 amino acids. Germline-derived CDR1 and CDR2 are LNHDA and SQIVND (reference sequence). As DNA, the CDR3 is TGTGCCAGTAGTCCCTTACTAGCGGGAGTCACAGATACGCAGTATTTT. The encoded protein is CASSPLLAGVTDTQYF.

The gene calls are TRBV12-3 or TRBV12-4 and TRBJ2-7; D call uncertain. V was shortened by 4 bases and J by 7 bases, with 11 bases between the two germline ends. This CDR3 spans 12 amino acids. In nucleotides, the CDR3 is TGTGCCAGCAGTTCCCTACCCTGGGAGCAGTACTTC. Its protein product is CASSSLPWEQYF.

The chain combines TRBV11-2 with TRBJ2-2; the match to TRBD1 covers 9 bases. The germline V gene has CDR1 SGHAT and CDR2 FQNNGV. The CDR3 length is 18 residues. V trimming: 6 bases; J trimming: 5 bases; junction bases outside the gene matches: 16. The CDR3 sequence is CASRQTRRGTGKTGELFF. The CDR3 DNA follows: TGTGCCAGCAGACAGACCCGTCGCGGGACAGGGAAAACCGGGGAGCTGTTTTTT.

Details on this clone: Other DNA variants within this sample encode the same CDR3. The chain employs TRBV19 and TRBJ2-1, with 9 bases fitting TRBD2. CDR3 length equals 15 residues. Germline CDR1 reads LNHDA; CDR2 reads SQIVND (reference sequence). The ends lost 3 bases at V and 4 bases at J; junction bases unmatched: 4. CDR3 in amino acids: CASSMGLAGYNEQFF. DNA for the CDR3: TGTGCCAGTAGTATGGGCCTAGCGGGGTACAATGAGCAGTTCTTC.

The V gene is TRBV30, the J gene TRBJ2-7, with D perhaps matching TRBD2 (6 bases). The V gene lost 6 bases and the J gene lost 3 bases, with 12 bases spanning the gap. CDR1 is GTSNPN and CDR2 is SVGIG in the germline V gene (reference sequence). The CDR3 length is 12 residues. CDR3 sequence: CACGRMGYEQYF. CDR3 coding DNA: TGTGCCTGCGGGAGAATGGGCTACGAGCAGTACTTC.

V gene TRBV29-1 combines with J gene TRBJ2-2; D possibly corresponds to TRBD1 (7 bases). This CDR3 comprises 15 residues. Per the germline V gene, CDR1 is SQVTM and CDR2 is ANQGSEA. Trimming removed 2 bases at V and 1 base at J, with 11 bases between. The CDR3 DNA reads as TGCAGCGTTGAAAGGGGGGACAGGAACACCGGGGAGCTGTTTTTT. Translated, it gives CSVERGDRNTGELFF.

The chain is built from TRBV7-6 and TRBJ1-1; D gene uncertain. The germline V and J ends were trimmed by 2 bases and 6 bases, with 10 bases remaining between them. In germline, CDR1 is SGHVS, CDR2 FNYEAQ. This CDR3 comprises 13 residues. CDR3 region: CASSLRQDSEAFF. The CDR3 coding sequence is TGTGCCAGCAGCTTACGGCAGGACTCTGAAGCTTTCTTT. Based on the CDR3 plus reference TRBV7-6 and TRBJ1-1, the full variable domain is GAGVSQSPRYKVTKRGQDVALRCDPISGHVSLYWYRQALGQGPEFLTYFNYEAQQDKSGLPNDRFSAERPEGSISTLTIQRTEQRDSAMYRCASSLRQDSEAFFGQGTRLTVV.